This TCR beta chain appears in the sequencing data of a study of cytomegalovirus exposure and HLA in healthy donors. A few counts support this clone. Its antigen is as yet unknown. Findings and limits, study-wide: Later analysis suggested links between common viral pathogens and several top significant clusters.

13 Jbeta primers and 60 Vbeta primers were used for the PCR. Produced via immunoSEQ multiplex PCR; TCRdb's table is partial and in-frame only. The data hold approximately 150,000 clones, with approximately 71% observed a single time. The sample was PBMCs. The receptor was isolated from a man aged 18 to 29 in good health and CMV-seropositive.

The CDR3 protein is CASGEAFF. CDR3 bases: TGTGCCAGCGGCGAAGCTTTCTTT. The chain uses TRBV27 and TRBJ1-1, with unresolved D. The CDR3 covers 8 residues. The V gene's germline CDR1 is MNHEY and CDR2 SMNVEV (reference sequence). Trimming removed 8 bases at V and 8 bases at J, with 3 bases between.